What follows are 31 T cell receptor beta chains derived from one specimen sequenced in a study of cytomegalovirus exposure and HLA in healthy donors. With 60 Vbeta and 13 Jbeta primers, the PCR was carried out. The protocol was immunoSEQ multiplex PCR, while the TCRdb copy is restricted to in-frame clones and leaves out a portion. The data show 95,000 to 120,000 clones, under 80% seen once. The sample comprised PBMCs. The receptors here all came from a woman in her forties in good health and CMV-seropositive.

The chain joins TRBV27 to TRBJ1-4, with D hard to call. Per germline, CDR1 MNHEY and CDR2 SMNVEV (reference sequence). The CDR3 sequence is 14 residues long. V was pared by 3 bases and J by 7 bases, with 12 bases between. CDR3 in amino acids: CASSLRQLGEKLFF. For the CDR3, the DNA is TGTGCCAGCAGTTTGAGGCAGTTGGGTGAAAAACTGTTTTTT.

Concerning this clone: At one end the junction does not follow the germline gene, possibly because of a read error. Other nucleotide sequences from this sample produce the same CDR3. CDR3 DNA: TGCGCCAGCAGTCCGGGAGGGGCGGGAGGGGGAGAGACCCAGTACTTC. Amino acid sequence: CASSPGGAGGGETQYF. The V and J genes are TRBV5-4 and TRBJ2-5; 9 positions match TRBD2. Germline lookup yields CDR1 SGHNT and CDR2 YYREEE (reference sequence). The CDR3 runs to 16 residues. Together with reference TRBV5-4 and TRBJ2-5, the CDR3 gives the full variable domain: ETGVTQSPTHLIKTRGQQVTLRCSSQSGHNTVSWYQQALGQGPQFIFQYYREEENGRGNFPPRFSGLQFPNYSSELNVNALELDDSALYLCASSPGGAGGGETQYFGPGTRLLVL.

The V call is TRBV18, the J call TRBJ2-7; D is perhaps TRBD1 (5 bases). V was shortened by 3 bases and J by 2 bases, with 11 bases between the two germline ends. Germline CDR1 KGHSH, CDR2 LQKENI. The CDR3 spans 14 residues. The DNA for the CDR3 is TGTGCCAGCTCACCTAGGACGACAGCCTACGAGCAGTACTTC. Protein sequence: CASSPRTTAYEQYF.

This clone appeared once. The rearrangement joins TRBV7-9 to TRBJ1-3, with D unclear. The CDR3 loop spans 16 amino acids. The V end was cut by 1 base, the J end by 0 bases, with 10 bases between. Germline loops: CDR1 SEHNR, CDR2 FQNEAQ (reference sequence). Here the CDR3 DNA reads TGTGCCAGCAGCTTAGACGTCGAGCGCTCTGGAAACACCATATATTTT. This sequence encodes CASSLDVERSGNTIYF.

The chain has TRBV18 and TRBJ2-2; D remains ambiguous. Germline lookup yields CDR1 KGHSH and CDR2 LQKENI. V was cut by 2 bases and J by 1 base, with 5 bases left in between. The CDR3 has 14 amino acids. DNA of the CDR3: TGTGCCAGCTCACCAGCCAGGAACACCGGGGAGCTGTTTTTT. This translates into CASSPARNTGELFF.

Concerning this clone: At one end, the junction sequence differs from germline, possibly due to a read error. The chain employs TRBV7-7 and TRBJ2-1, with 9 positions matching TRBD1. Germline loops: CDR1 SSHAT, CDR2 FNYEAQ (reference sequence). The CDR3 has 13 amino acids. DNA of the CDR3: TGTGCTAGCAGCCTGGGACAGGGCAATGAGCAGTTCTTC. Translating gives CASSLGQGNEQFF. The full variable domain, rest sourced from reference TRBV7-7 and TRBJ2-1, is GAGVSQSPRYKVTKRGQDVTLRCDPISSHATLYWYQQALGQGPEFLTYFNYEAQPDKSGLPSDRFSAERPEGSISTLTIQRTEQRDSAMYRCASSLGQGNEQFFGPGTRLTVL.

This chain links TRBV6-1 with TRBJ2-7; 8 positions agree with TRBD2. This CDR3 is built from 15 residues. Germline values: CDR1 MNHNS, CDR2 SASEGT. Germline trimming cut 10 bases from V and 7 bases from J; bases unmatched to any gene: 18. CDR3: CATSSGGAGAVEQYF. The CDR3 nucleotides are TGTGCCACCTCTTCGGGTGGAGCGGGAGCAGTGGAGCAGTACTTC.

This sequence joins TRBV19 and TRBJ1-3; tentatively, D is TRBD1 (5 bases). Deletions cut 5 bases from V and 0 bases from J, with 11 bases between. CDR1 and CDR2 (germline): LNHDA, SQIVND (reference sequence). The CDR3 totals 15 residues. The CDR3 loop reads CASSRQPTSGNTIYF. Here the CDR3 DNA reads TGTGCCAGTAGTCGACAGCCGACCTCTGGAAACACCATATATTTT.

This sequence joins TRBV5-1 and TRBJ2-7; D is ambiguous. Germline assignment: CDR1 SGHRS and CDR2 YFSETQ. The V end lost 1 base, the J end lost 0 bases, and 14 bases lay between the germline ends. The CDR3 totals 16 residues. The CDR3 coding sequence is TGCGCCAGCAGCTTGCTTATGGGTAGCAGCTCCTACGAGCAGTACTTC. Translating gives CASSLLMGSSSYEQYF.

This chain connects TRBV4-2 to TRBJ2-3, with D perhaps matching TRBD2 (6 bases). The CDR3 consists of 16 residues. V was clipped by 0 bases and J by 1 base, with 11 bases between them. Germline lookup yields CDR1 LGHNA and CDR2 YNFKEQ. The CDR3: CASSQEGSGGTDTQYF. In nucleotides, the CDR3 is TGTGCCAGCAGCCAAGAGGGTAGCGGCGGCACAGATACGCAGTATTTT.

At least ten counts were recorded for this clone. V is TRBV19 and J is TRBJ2-3; TRBD1 agrees at 11 bases. Germline V gene sequence: CDR1 LNHDA, CDR2 SQIVND (reference sequence). J was trimmed by 4 bases and V by 5 bases; bases with no gene match: 8. CDR3 size: 16 residues. The CDR3 coding sequence is TGTGCCAGTAGTCGCCCTCCGGGACAGGGGGCAGATACGCAGTATTTT. Protein sequence: CASSRPPGQGADTQYF.

A note on this clone: Germline is not matched at one junction end, which may reflect a read error. The rearrangement links TRBV7-9 to TRBJ2-7, with 7 nucleotides matching TRBD2. The V gene's germline CDR1 is SEHNR and CDR2 FQNEAQ (reference sequence). The CDR3 loop spans 14 amino acids. CDR3 in amino acids: CSSSFGGGSYEQYF. CDR3 sequence (DNA): TGTTCCAGCAGCTTCGGCGGGGGCTCCTACGAGCAGTACTTC.

The chain uses TRBV4-3 and TRBJ1-2; no firm D call. With 0 bases removed from V and 8 bases from J, the gap between germline ends came to 16 bases. Germline lookup yields CDR1 LGHNA and CDR2 YSLEER. This CDR3 spans 15 amino acids. DNA of the CDR3: TGCGCCAGCAGCCAAGATCGGAGGGCGCCATCGGGCTACACCTTC. This sequence encodes CASSQDRRAPSGYTF.

There are a few counts of this clone. The V gene is TRBV19, the J gene TRBJ1-3; 9 nucleotides match TRBD1. Germline V gives CDR1 LNHDA, CDR2 SQIVND (reference sequence). CDR3 length: 15 residues. V shed 5 bases and J 5 bases; nucleotides not matched to a gene: 7. The CDR3 loop is CASSEIGTGRNTIYF. The CDR3 nucleotides read TGTGCCAGTAGTGAAATCGGGACAGGGAGAAACACCATATATTTT.

The rearrangement joins TRBV13 to TRBJ2-1, with D possibly TRBD2 on 5 matching bases. V was pared by 5 bases and J by 6 bases, with 14 bases between. The CDR3 is made up of 14 amino acids. Germline CDR1 and CDR2: PRHDT and FYEKMQ (reference sequence). The DNA for the CDR3 is TGTGCCAGCAGCCCAAGTTATGGGAGCAATGAGCAGTTCTTC. Its translation: CASSPSYGSNEQFF.

The chain uses TRBV2 and TRBJ1-6; 7 bases match TRBD1. This CDR3 comprises 13 residues. Germline assignment: CDR1 SNHLY and CDR2 FYNNEI. The V and J ends lost 9 bases and 8 bases, in that order; junction bases with no gene match: 7. The CDR3 sequence: CARRGLGDSPLHF. CDR3 DNA: TGTGCCAGGAGGGGGCTTGGGGATTCACCCCTCCACTTT.

This clone was recorded only once. The chain couples TRBV27 to TRBJ2-7; TRBD1 aligns across 9 bases. The CDR3 has 14 amino acids. Germline CDR1 and CDR2: MNHEY and SMNVEV (reference sequence). V shed 6 bases and J 6 bases; nucleotides not matched to a gene: 9. CDR3 sequence reads: CASSHRDRVGEQYF. The CDR3 nucleotides are TGTGCCAGCAGCCACCGGGACAGGGTTGGCGAGCAGTACTTC.

For the CDR3, the DNA is TGTGCCTGGAGTGCGAGCTCTGGGGCCAACGTCCTGACTTTC. This gives the protein CAWSASSGANVLTF. The rearrangement joins TRBV30 to TRBJ2-6; no definite D call. Germline V gene sequence: CDR1 GTSNPN, CDR2 SVGIG (reference sequence). V lost 1 base, J lost 0 bases, and 4 bases lay in between. The CDR3 sequence is 14 residues long.

The chain uses TRBV2 and TRBJ1-2; D gene unclear. The CDR3 runs to 14 residues. V lost 5 bases and J lost 4, with 14 bases in between. Germline V gene data show CDR1 as SNHLY and CDR2 as FYNNEI. This CDR3 is CASSPMRDLYGYTF. The CDR3 bases are TGTGCCAGCAGTCCCATGAGAGATCTCTATGGCTACACCTTC.

The rearrangement uses TRBV5-1 and TRBJ2-5; 9 positions agree with TRBD1. Germline CDR1 reads SGHRS; CDR2 reads YFSETQ. CDR3 size: 16 residues. J lost 5 bases, V lost 0 bases, and 8 bases had no gene match. CDR3 sequence (DNA): TGCGCCAGCAGCTTGGTACAGGGGGCCTTCATGGAGACCCAGTACTTC. It codes for CASSLVQGAFMETQYF.

The gene calls are TRBV18 and TRBJ2-1; 9 bases match TRBD2. V dropped 2 bases and J dropped 3; count of bases not matched to a gene: 5. CDR1 KGHSH and CDR2 LQKENI come from the germline V gene. The CDR3 runs to 16 residues. The CDR3 is CASSPTGTSFYNEQFF. The CDR3 DNA is TGTGCCAGCTCACCAACCGGGACTAGCTTCTACAATGAGCAGTTCTTC.

The rearrangement links TRBV5-1 to TRBJ2-3; no definite D call. CDR1 is SGHRS and CDR2 is YFSETQ in the germline V gene. Trimming stripped 3 bases from V and 3 bases from J, with 8 bases between. The CDR3 has 13 amino acids. Written as DNA, the CDR3 is TGCGCCAGCAGCTGGAGTAAGACAGATACGCAGTATTTT. Encoded protein: CASSWSKTDTQYF.

The chain joins TRBV5-1 to TRBJ2-1; TRBD2 aligns across 11 bases. V shed 3 bases, J shed 0 bases, and the junction held 8 bases outside the gene matches. Germline assignment: CDR1 SGHRS and CDR2 YFSETQ. This CDR3 is built from 18 residues. This chain's CDR3 is CASSYRLAGSSSYNEQFF. The DNA for the CDR3 is TGCGCCAGCAGCTACCGACTAGCGGGGAGTAGCTCCTACAATGAGCAGTTCTTC.

The chain carries TRBV4-2 and TRBJ2-5; 15 bases fit TRBD2. The better agreement between TRBJ2-7 and the DNA end casts doubt on the J call. Germline V gene lookup returns CDR1 LGHNA and CDR2 YNFKEQ. This CDR3 region has 17 residues. The CDR3 DNA reads TGTGCCAGCAGCCTAGGACTAGCGGGAGGGGGGGCCTACGAGCAGTACTTC. Translated, it gives CASSLGLAGGGAYEQYF.

This chain joins TRBV7-2 and TRBJ2-3; D might be TRBD1 (5 bases). Between the trimmed V and J ends, which lost 2 bases and 7 bases, there was a span of 7 bases. CDR3 length equals 12 residues. Germline CDR1 SGHTA, CDR2 FQGNSA. This chain's CDR3 is CASSLQGYTQYF. The DNA of the CDR3 is TGTGCCAGCAGCTTACAGGGTTATACGCAGTATTTT.

The chain employs TRBV5-8 and TRBJ1-1, with 8 bases fitting TRBD1. The CDR3 runs 15 residues. Germline V gene sequence: CDR1 SGHTS, CDR2 YDEGEE. V trimming: 3 bases; J trimming: 4 bases; junction bases outside the gene matches: 8. DNA for the CDR3: TGTGCCAGCAGCTACCGGGACAGGCCCATCACTGAAGCTTTCTTT. This translates into CASSYRDRPITEAFF.

The chain has TRBV2 and TRBJ1-2, with D possibly matching TRBD1 (5 bases). V lost 2 bases and J lost 4, with 11 bases in between. The germline V gene encodes CDR1 SNHLY and CDR2 FYNNEI. CDR3 length: 14 amino acids. DNA of the CDR3: TGTGCCAGCAGTGAAAGGGGCGATATCTATGGCTACACCTTC. It yields the protein CASSERGDIYGYTF.

As to this clone: Germline is not matched at one junction end, which may reflect a read error. V and J are TRBV5-6 and TRBJ2-5; the match to TRBD2 covers 8 bases. The CDR3 has 16 residues. Germline-derived CDR1 and CDR2 are SGHDT and YYEEEE. The CDR3 reads CASSLAHGGGQKTQYF. CDR3 DNA: TGTGCCAGCAGCTTGGCCCACGGGGGGGGCCAAAAGACCCAGTACTTC.

This chain joins TRBV6-1 and TRBJ2-7, with TRBD1 matching over 8 bases. The CDR3 runs to 15 residues. J was trimmed by 5 bases and V by 6 bases; bases with no gene match: 12. Germline loops: CDR1 MNHNS, CDR2 SASEGT. The CDR3 DNA reads TGTGCCAGCAGCGCCTCCACGGACAGGGCCCACGAGCAGTACTTC. It translates to CASSASTDRAHEQYF.

V usage is TRBV30 and J usage is TRBJ2-7; a weak D match, TRBD2 (6 bases). V was pared by 3 bases and J by 3 bases, with 12 bases between. This CDR3 is 13 amino acids long. CDR1 GTSNPN and CDR2 SVGIG come from the germline V gene (reference sequence). The CDR3 nucleotides are TGTGCCTGGAGCGCCGGGGGAGGCTACGAGCAGTACTTC. Translating it yields CAWSAGGGYEQYF. Looking up the rest from reference TRBV30 and TRBJ2-7 gives the full variable domain: SQTIHQWPATLVQPVGSPLSLECTVEGTSNPNLYWYRQAAGRGLQLLFYSVGIGQISSEVPQNLSASRPQDRQFILSSKKLLLSDSGFYLCAWSAGGGYEQYFGPGTRLTVT.

Here the CDR3 reads CASSVGGVNTEAFF. CDR3 sequence (DNA): TGCGCCAGCAGCGTTGGGGGGGTGAACACTGAAGCTTTCTTT. The V gene is TRBV5-1, the J gene TRBJ1-1; tentative D call: TRBD1 (5 bases). The CDR3 extends over 14 amino acids. Trimming left V 4 bases short and J 0 bases short, with 10 bases between. In germline, CDR1 is SGHRS, CDR2 YFSETQ.